Shown below are 15 T cell receptor beta chains from a single sample sequenced in a study of OX40 agonist ivuxolimab in advanced cancers. The protocol was immunoSEQ multiplex PCR, while the TCRdb copy is restricted to in-frame clones and leaves out a portion. This repertoire shows 55,000 to 70,000 clones, less than 90% found once; its top ten account for less than 4%. This material consisted of CD4+ or CD8+ T cells sorted from blood, taken in a trial of the OX40 agonist ivuxolimab. All receptors come from an adult with an advanced solid tumor such as melanoma, head and neck, liver or kidney cancer.

This clone was recorded once. The CDR3 region has the DNA TGCGCCAGCAGCTCGACTAGCGGAACCTACAATGAGCAGTTCTTC. Its protein is CASSSTSGTYNEQFF. The chain uses TRBV5-1 and TRBJ2-1, with 9 bases identical to TRBD2. This CDR3 comprises 15 residues. Germline V gene lookup returns CDR1 SGHRS and CDR2 YFSETQ. After removal of 3 bases from V and 2 bases from J, the junction contained 3 bases not matched to a gene.

V usage is TRBV7-2 and J usage is TRBJ1-1, with D uncertain. CDR1 is SGHTA and CDR2 is FQGNSA in the germline V gene. CDR3 length: 13 residues. The germline V and J ends were trimmed by 0 bases and 7 bases, with 9 bases remaining between them. The CDR3 loop reads CASSLALGGEAFF. The CDR3 coding sequence is TGTGCCAGCAGCTTAGCGCTCGGCGGTGAAGCTTTCTTT.

The chain carries TRBV6-5 and TRBJ1-6, with a tentative D call TRBD1 (6 bases). Trimming removed 5 bases from V and 7 bases from J, with 15 bases in between. CDR1 and CDR2 from the germline V gene are MNHEY and SVGAGI. The CDR3 is 15 amino acids. This CDR3 reads CASSRDWTANSPLHF. The CDR3, as DNA: TGTGCCAGCAGTCGGGACTGGACAGCGAATTCACCCCTCCACTTT.

This sequence joins TRBV9 and TRBJ1-6; the D gene is possibly TRBD1 (5 bases). The CDR3 covers 13 residues. V was cut by 6 bases and J by 4 bases, with 8 bases left in between. Germline V gene sequence: CDR1 SGDLS, CDR2 YYNGEE. CDR3 protein: CASTGLYNSPLHF. The DNA for the CDR3 is TGTGCCAGCACGGGACTGTATAATTCACCCCTCCACTTT.

V gene TRBV19 combines with J gene TRBJ1-2; tentative D call: TRBD1 (6 bases). The V and J ends lost 3 bases and 8 bases respectively, with 22 bases between them. From germline, CDR1 is LNHDA and CDR2 SQIVND (reference sequence). This CDR3 has 16 residues. Here the CDR3 reads CASSMSTGYDLGGYTF. The DNA of the CDR3 is TGTGCCAGTAGTATGAGTACAGGGTATGATCTCGGGGGCTACACCTTC.

This clone occurred a few times. The J gene is TRBJ2-6, the V gene TRBV11-1, with 10 bases fitting TRBD1. The CDR3 is 18 residues long. Germline V gene data show CDR1 as SGHAT and CDR2 as FQDESV (reference sequence). J was trimmed by 1 base and V by 4 bases; bases with no gene match: 7. The CDR3 loop reads CASSSQGTGDSGANVLTF. The CDR3 region has the DNA TGTGCCAGCAGCTCGCAGGGGACAGGGGATTCTGGGGCCAACGTCCTGACTTTC.

The V gene is TRBV19, the J gene TRBJ1-5, with 10 nucleotides matching TRBD1. Germline CDR1 LNHDA, CDR2 SQIVND (reference sequence). Trimming removed 7 bases from V and 7 bases from J; junction bases left unmatched: 7. This CDR3 is built from 14 residues. CDR3 protein: CASKRQGAGQPQHF. As DNA, the CDR3 is TGTGCCAGTAAACGACAGGGGGCGGGACAGCCCCAGCATTTT.

This chain links TRBV27 with TRBJ1-1, with D uncertain. The CDR3 is 14 residues long. Germline CDR1 reads MNHEY; CDR2 reads SMNVEV (reference sequence). V lost 4 bases to trimming and J lost 5 bases, with 14 bases between them. The DNA of the CDR3 is TGTGCCAGCAGTTATAGCGCGGGAGGAACTGAAGCTTTCTTT. It codes for CASSYSAGGTEAFF.

In this sample, this clone turned up once. The genes are TRBV11-3 and TRBJ2-5; either TRBD1 or TRBD2 may fit D (5 bases each). V lost 5 bases and J lost 10, with 17 bases in between. CDR1 and CDR2 (germline): SGHNT, YENEEA. The CDR3 has 13 residues. The CDR3 coding sequence is TGTGCCAGCAGCAGAGGGACGACTGGAGACCAGTACTTC. It translates to CASSRGTTGDQYF.

V and J are TRBV7-2 and TRBJ2-1, with D perhaps TRBD2 (6 bases). Germline CDR1 is SGHTA and CDR2 is FQGNSA. This CDR3 has 15 amino acids. V lost 1 base, J lost 4 bases, and 11 bases lay in between. The CDR3 DNA reads TGTGCCAGCAGCTTAGTAGCTAGCGATTACAATGAGCAGTTCTTC. This gives the protein CASSLVASDYNEQFF.

V gene TRBV5-4 combines with J gene TRBJ2-4, with unresolved D. The CDR3 extends over 17 amino acids. The V gene's germline CDR1 is SGHNT and CDR2 YYREEE (reference sequence). Between the trimmed V and J ends, which lost 6 bases and 1 base, there was a span of 20 bases. CDR3 nucleotides: TGTGCCAGCAACGCTTACGCTGAGTCATCGGCCAAAAACATTCAGTACTTC. It codes for CASNAYAESSAKNIQYF. Variable domain in full (rest from reference TRBV5-4 and TRBJ2-4): ETGVTQSPTHLIKTRGQQVTLRCSSQSGHNTVSWYQQALGQGPQFIFQYYREEENGRGNFPPRFSGLQFPNYSSELNVNALELDDSALYLCASNAYAESSAKNIQYFGAGTRLSVL.

The genes are TRBV11-3 and TRBJ2-1; TRBD2 matches 12 bases. J gave up 9 bases and V 6 bases, and 9 bases lay outside the gene matches. CDR1 and CDR2 (germline): SGHNT, YENEEA. The CDR3 has 15 amino acids. The CDR3 sequence is CASSLTGLAGPEQFF. In nucleotides, the CDR3 is TGTGCCAGCAGTCTCACCGGACTAGCGGGGCCTGAGCAGTTCTTC. The full variable domain, in which reference TRBV11-3 and TRBJ2-1 provide the parts outside the CDR3, is EAGVVQSPRYKIIEKKQPVAFWCNPISGHNTLYWYLQNLGQGPELLIRYENEEAVDDSQLPKDRFSAERLKGVDSTLKIQPAELGDSAVYLCASSLTGLAGPEQFFGPGTRLTVL.

This chain connects TRBV2 to TRBJ1-1; D is uncertain. V lost 6 bases and J lost 5, with 13 bases in between. This CDR3 is 13 amino acids long. CDR1 and CDR2 from the germline V gene are SNHLY and FYNNEI. In nucleotides, the CDR3 is TGTGCCAGCAGGCTCGATGTCAGTACTGAAGCTTTCTTT. This gives the protein CASRLDVSTEAFF.

This clone has a single count. The chain combines TRBV28 with TRBJ1-5, with D unclear. Germline V gene lookup returns CDR1 MDHEN and CDR2 SYDVKM. CDR3 length: 18 amino acids. V was shortened by 4 bases and J by 0 bases, with 19 bases between the two germline ends. The CDR3, as DNA: TGTGCCAGCAGTTCACCCCTCGAGGCCTGGGGTAGCAATCAGCCCCAGCATTTT. Translation: CASSSPLEAWGSNQPQHF. Full variable domain (outside the CDR3, taken from reference TRBV28 and TRBJ1-5): DVKVTQSSRYLVKRTGEKVFLECVQDMDHENMFWYRQDPGLGLRLIYFSYDVKMKEKGDIPEGYSVSREKKERFSLILESASTNQTSMYLCASSSPLEAWGSNQPQHFGDGTRLSIL.

The chain has TRBV2 and TRBJ2-5, with D perhaps matching TRBD2 (6 bases). Germline V gene data show CDR1 as SNHLY and CDR2 as FYNNEI. Trimming shortened V by 1 base and J by 6 bases, and 9 bases separated the two germline ends. The length of the CDR3 is 13 residues. CDR3 in DNA: TGTGCCAGCAGTGAAGGGGCGGGGAAGACCCAGTACTTC. Translating it yields CASSEGAGKTQYF.